The text below deals with one T cell receptor (beta chain). Its target is unknown. Time point defined: blood 4 weeks post-SBRT, at nephrectomy. Treatment meaning: 15 Gy SBRT to primary tumor, nephrectomy 4 weeks later. Assay used: immunoSEQ multiplex PCR; TCRdb lists only in-frame clones, some missing. This sample has approximately 150,000 clones; around 88% occur once, and the top ten carry 15% to 20%. The entry originates in a study of radiation and T cells in renal cell carcinoma. Germline-derived CDR1 and CDR2 are LNHDA and SQIVND (reference sequence). V lost 6 bases, J lost 2 bases, and 11 bases lay in between. The CDR3 runs 13 residues. Study findings and constraints: Without pretreatment biopsies, baseline tumor clonotype presence was undetermined.

This TCR came from a woman aged 45 to 65 with renal cell carcinoma. The chain joins TRBV19 to TRBJ2-7; D remains ambiguous. This specimen consisted of blood, obtained from a patient whose treatment included radiotherapy and nephrectomy. This CDR3 reads CASSPTSTYEQYF. The CDR3 nucleotides are TGTGCCAGTAGCCCGACCAGTACCTACGAGCAGTACTTC.